This TCR beta chain was found in a study of regulatory T cells in long-lasting Graves disease. Study findings and constraints: Relative to new patients (roughly 980), persistent patients exhibited greater sharing of public clonotypes (around 2,700). Persistent disease showed a preference for TRBV28, TRBJ1-2 and TRBJ2-5.

CDR3 size: 13 residues. Germline CDR1 GTSNPN, CDR2 SVGIG (reference sequence). Between the trimmed V and J ends, which lost 0 bases and 5 bases, there was a span of 11 bases. Construction of the TCR beta libraries employed iRepertoire HTBI primers in conjunction with Arm-PCR of CDR3 regions. TCRdb itself ran the multiplex PCR reads through MiXCR, one entry per CDR3 protein. The profile shows around 510,000 distinct CDR3 sequences, 20% to 25% of them singletons. This clonotype occurred a few times. The target antigen is unknown. Time point given: persistent/refractory GD, antithyroid drugs over 5 years with positive TRAb. PBMC RNA was the source of the TCR library. Patients were from an endocrinology department in Xi'an, China. A peripheral blood sample, about 9.4 milliliters in volume, was drawn into EDTA tubes.

The TCR sequence derives from a female donor with Graves disease. The sample here was peripheral blood mononuclear cells (PBMCs), taken when the disease was refractory, from a patient treated with antithyroid drugs. The chain is built from TRBV30 and TRBJ2-7; perhaps D is TRBD1 or TRBD2 (5 bases each). For the CDR3, the DNA is TGTGCCTGGAGTGTGAGGGGCAGGAACGAGCAGTACTTC. It is translated as CAWSVRGRNEQYF.